This TCR beta chain was captured in a study of blood T cells in healthy people across ages. A second PCR, run for roughly 7 to 12 cycles, used a sample-barcoded 5' primer plus a J-beta primer mix. The yield of each sample was at least 3 million CDR3-containing paired-end reads. TCRdb itself ran the 5' RACE reads through MiXCR, one entry per CDR3 protein. The sample has around 2 million distinct CDR3 sequences, about two fifths seen once. Germline CDR1 and CDR2: SGHTA and FQGNSA. The CDR3 is 13 residues long. Notes on this clonotype: One end of the junction varies from germline; a read error may be responsible.

This chain uses TRBV7-2 with TRBJ1-1; no clear D gene. The clonotype comes from a human donor in good health. The specimen sequenced was blood. The CDR3 DNA reads TGTGCCGGCAGCTTAATAGCTAACACTGAAGCTTTCTTT. It yields the protein CAGSLIANTEAFF. Together with reference TRBV7-2 and TRBJ1-1, the CDR3 gives the full variable domain: GAGVSQSPSNKVTEKGKDVELRCDPISGHTALYWYRQSLGQGLEFLIYFQGNSAPDKSGLPSDRFSAERTGGSVSTLTIQRTQQEDSAVYLCAGSLIANTEAFFGQGTRLTVV.